This note documents a single T cell receptor (beta chain) sequence. These data are taken from a study of control samples from healthy donors and cancer patients. There are 15 residues in the CDR3. The V and J ends lost 4 bases and 3 bases, in that order; junction bases with no gene match: 3. Germline CDR1 SNHLY, CDR2 FYNNEI. TCRdb's copy holds only in-frame clones and misses some; the assay was immunoSEQ multiplex PCR. The top ten clones hold about 14% of a sample with hundreds of thousands of clones, around 79% of them seen once. The sequencing input was PBMCs. V is TRBV2 and J is TRBJ2-1, with 10 bases fitting TRBD2. The sequence came from a woman aged 60-75 years with lung cancer. CDR3 in amino acids: CASSALAGDYNEQFF. DNA of the CDR3: TGTGCCAGCAGTGCGCTAGCGGGGGACTACAATGAGCAGTTCTTC.